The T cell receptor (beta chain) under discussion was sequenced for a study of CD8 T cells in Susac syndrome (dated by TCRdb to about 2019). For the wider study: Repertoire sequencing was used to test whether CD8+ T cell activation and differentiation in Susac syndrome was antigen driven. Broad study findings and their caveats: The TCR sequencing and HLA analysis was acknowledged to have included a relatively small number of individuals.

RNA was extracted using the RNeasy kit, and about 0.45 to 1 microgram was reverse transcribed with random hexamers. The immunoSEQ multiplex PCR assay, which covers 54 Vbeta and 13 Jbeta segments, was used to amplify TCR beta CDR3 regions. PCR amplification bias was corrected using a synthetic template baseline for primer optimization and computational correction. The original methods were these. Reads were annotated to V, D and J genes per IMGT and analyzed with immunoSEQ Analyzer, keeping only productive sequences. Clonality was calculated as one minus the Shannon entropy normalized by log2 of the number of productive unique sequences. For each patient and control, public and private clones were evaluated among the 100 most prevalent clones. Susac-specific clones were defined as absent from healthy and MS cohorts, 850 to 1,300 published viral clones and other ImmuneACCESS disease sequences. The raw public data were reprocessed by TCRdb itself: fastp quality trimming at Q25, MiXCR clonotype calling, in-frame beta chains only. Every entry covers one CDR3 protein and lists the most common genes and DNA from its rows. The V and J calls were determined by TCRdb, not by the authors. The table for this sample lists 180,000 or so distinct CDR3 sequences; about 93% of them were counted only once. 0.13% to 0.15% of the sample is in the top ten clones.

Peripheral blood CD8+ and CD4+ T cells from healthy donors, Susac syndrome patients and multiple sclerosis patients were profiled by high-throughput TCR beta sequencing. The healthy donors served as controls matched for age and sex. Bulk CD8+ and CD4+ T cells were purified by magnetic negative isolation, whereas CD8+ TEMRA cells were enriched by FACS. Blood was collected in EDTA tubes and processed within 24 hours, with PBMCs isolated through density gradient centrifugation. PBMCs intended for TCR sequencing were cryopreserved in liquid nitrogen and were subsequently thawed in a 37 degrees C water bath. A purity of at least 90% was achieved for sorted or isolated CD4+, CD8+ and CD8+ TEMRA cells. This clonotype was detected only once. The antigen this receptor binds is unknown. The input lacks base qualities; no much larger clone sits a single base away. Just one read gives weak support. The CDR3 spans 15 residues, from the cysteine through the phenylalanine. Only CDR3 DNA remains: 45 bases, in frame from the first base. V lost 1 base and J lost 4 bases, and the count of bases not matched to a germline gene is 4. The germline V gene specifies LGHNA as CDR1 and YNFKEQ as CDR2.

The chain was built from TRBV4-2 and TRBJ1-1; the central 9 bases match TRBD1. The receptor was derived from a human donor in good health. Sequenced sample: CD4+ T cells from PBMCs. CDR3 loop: CASSQGDREGTEAFF. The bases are TGTGCCAGCAGCCAAGGGGACAGGGAAGGCACTGAAGCTTTCTTT.